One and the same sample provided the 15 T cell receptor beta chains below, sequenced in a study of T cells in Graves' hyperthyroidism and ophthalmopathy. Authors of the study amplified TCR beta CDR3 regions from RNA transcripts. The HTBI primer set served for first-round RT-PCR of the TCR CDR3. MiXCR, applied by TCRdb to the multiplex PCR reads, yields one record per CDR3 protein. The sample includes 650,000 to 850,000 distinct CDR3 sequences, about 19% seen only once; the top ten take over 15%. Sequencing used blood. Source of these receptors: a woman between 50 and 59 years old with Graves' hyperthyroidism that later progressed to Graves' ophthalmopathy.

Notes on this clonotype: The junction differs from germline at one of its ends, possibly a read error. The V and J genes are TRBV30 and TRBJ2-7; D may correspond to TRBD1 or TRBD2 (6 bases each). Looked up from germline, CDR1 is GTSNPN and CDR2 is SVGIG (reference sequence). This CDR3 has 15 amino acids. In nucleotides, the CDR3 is TGTGCCCGGAGGCGGGGATGGGGGGCGAGTGAGGAGCAGTACTTC. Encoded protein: CARRRGWGASEEQYF.

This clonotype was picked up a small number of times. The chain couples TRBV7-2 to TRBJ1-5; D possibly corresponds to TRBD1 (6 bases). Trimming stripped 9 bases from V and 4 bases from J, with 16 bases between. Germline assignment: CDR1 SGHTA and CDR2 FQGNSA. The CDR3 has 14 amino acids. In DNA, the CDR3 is TGTGCCAGTAACTCCGGGACAAGAAATCAGCCCCAGCATTTT. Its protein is CASNSGTRNQPQHF.

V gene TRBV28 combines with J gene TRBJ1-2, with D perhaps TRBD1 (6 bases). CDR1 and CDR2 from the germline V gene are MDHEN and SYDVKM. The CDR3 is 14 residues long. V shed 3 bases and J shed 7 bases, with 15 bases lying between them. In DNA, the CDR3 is TGTGCCAGCAGTTTGGGGGCCGAAACCTCTGGCTACACCTTC. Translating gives CASSLGAETSGYTF.

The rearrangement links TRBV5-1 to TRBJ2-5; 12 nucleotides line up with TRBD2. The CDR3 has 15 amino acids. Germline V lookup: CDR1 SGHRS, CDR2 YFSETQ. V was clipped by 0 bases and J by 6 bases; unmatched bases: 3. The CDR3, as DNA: TGCGCCAGCAGCTTGGACCTAGCGGGGGGGAAGACCCAGTACTTC. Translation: CASSLDLAGGKTQYF.

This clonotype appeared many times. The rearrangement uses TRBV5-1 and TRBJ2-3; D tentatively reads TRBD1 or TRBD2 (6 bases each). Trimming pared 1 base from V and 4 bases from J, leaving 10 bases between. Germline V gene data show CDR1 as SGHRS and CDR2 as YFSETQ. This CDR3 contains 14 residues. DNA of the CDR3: TGCGCCAGCAGCTTGCTGGGGGGCCCAGATACGCAGTATTTT. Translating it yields CASSLLGGPDTQYF.

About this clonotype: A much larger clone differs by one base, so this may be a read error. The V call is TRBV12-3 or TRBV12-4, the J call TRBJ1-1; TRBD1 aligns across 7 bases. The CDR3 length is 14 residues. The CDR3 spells CASRKTGRNTGAFF. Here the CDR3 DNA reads TGTGCCAGCAGGAAGACAGGGAGGAACACTGGAGCTTTCTTT.

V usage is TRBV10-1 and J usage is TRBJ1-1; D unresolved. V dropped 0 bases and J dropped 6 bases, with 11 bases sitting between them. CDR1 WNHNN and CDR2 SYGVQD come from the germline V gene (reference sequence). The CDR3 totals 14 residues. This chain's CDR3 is CASSESQERAEAFF. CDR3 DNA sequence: TGCGCCAGCAGTGAGTCCCAGGAACGGGCTGAAGCTTTCTTT.

CDR3 in amino acids: CASRAGGGNGYTF. CDR3 sequence (DNA): TGTGCCAGCAGAGCGGGGGGCGGAAATGGCTACACCTTC. V gene TRBV7-8 combines with J gene TRBJ1-2, with D maybe TRBD1 (6 bases). CDR3 length equals 13 residues. Germline V gene data show CDR1 as SGHVS and CDR2 as FQNEAQ. Trimming removed 6 bases from V and 6 bases from J, with 14 bases in between.

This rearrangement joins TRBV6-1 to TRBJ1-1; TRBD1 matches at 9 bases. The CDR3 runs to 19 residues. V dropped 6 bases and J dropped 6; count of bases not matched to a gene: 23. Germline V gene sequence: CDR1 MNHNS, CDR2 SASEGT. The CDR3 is CASSLGRGTGLVRQPEAFF. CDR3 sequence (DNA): TGTGCCAGCAGCCTAGGTCGGGGGACAGGGTTGGTTCGTCAGCCTGAAGCTTTCTTT.

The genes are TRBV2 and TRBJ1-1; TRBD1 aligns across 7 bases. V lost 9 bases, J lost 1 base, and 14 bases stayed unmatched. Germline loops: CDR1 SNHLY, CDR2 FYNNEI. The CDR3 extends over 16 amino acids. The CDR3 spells CARTPPTGIRNTEAFF. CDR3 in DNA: TGTGCCAGAACACCCCCGACAGGGATCAGGAACACTGAAGCTTTCTTT.

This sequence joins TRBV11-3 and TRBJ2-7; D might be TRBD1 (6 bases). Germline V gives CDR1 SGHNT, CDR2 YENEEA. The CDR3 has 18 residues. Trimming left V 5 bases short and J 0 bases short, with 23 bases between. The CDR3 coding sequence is TGTGCCAGCAGCCAAGACTTCCGACAAGGGGGAAACTCCTACGAGCAGTACTTC. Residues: CASSQDFRQGGNSYEQYF.

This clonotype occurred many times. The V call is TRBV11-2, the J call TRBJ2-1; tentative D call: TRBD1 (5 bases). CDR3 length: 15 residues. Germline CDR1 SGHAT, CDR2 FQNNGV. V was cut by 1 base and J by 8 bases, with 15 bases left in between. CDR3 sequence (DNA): TGTGCCAGCAGCTTAGCCAGGACAAGTCTGGATGAGCAGTTCTTC. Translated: CASSLARTSLDEQFF.

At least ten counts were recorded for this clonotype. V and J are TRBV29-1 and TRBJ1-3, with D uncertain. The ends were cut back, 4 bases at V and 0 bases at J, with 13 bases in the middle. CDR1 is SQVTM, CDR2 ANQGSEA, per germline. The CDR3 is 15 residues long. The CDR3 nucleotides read TGCAGCGTTGTCCGGTGGGGAAGCTCTGGAAACACCATATATTTT. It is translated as CSVVRWGSSGNTIYF.

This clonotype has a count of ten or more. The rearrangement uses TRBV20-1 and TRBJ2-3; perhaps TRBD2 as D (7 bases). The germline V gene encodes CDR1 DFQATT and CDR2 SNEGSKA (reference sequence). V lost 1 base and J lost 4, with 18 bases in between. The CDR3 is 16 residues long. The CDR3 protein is CSARGGGGTNPDTQYF. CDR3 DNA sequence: TGCAGTGCTAGAGGAGGGGGGGGGACTAATCCAGATACGCAGTATTTT.

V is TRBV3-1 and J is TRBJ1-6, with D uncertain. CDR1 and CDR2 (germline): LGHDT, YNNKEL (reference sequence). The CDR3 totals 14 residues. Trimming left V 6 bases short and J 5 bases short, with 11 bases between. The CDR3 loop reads CASSPKWNNSPLHF. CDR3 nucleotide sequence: TGTGCCAGCAGTCCTAAGTGGAATAATTCACCCCTCCACTTT. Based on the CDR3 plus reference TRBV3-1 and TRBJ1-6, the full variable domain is DTAVSQTPKYLVTQMGNDKSIKCEQNLGHDTMYWYKQDSKKFLKIMFSYNNKELIINETVPNRFSPKSPDKAHLNLHINSLELGDSAVYFCASSPKWNNSPLHFGNGTRLTVT.